This TCR beta chain originates from a study of cytomegalovirus exposure and HLA in healthy donors. The PCR made use of 60 Vbeta and 13 Jbeta primers. Sequencing used immunoSEQ multiplex PCR; TCRdb keeps in-frame clones, though not all of them. This table lists 45,000 to 60,000 clones. This CDR3 is built from 14 residues. With 2 bases removed from V and 3 bases from J, the gap between germline ends came to 12 bases. Germline CDR1 SGHTS, CDR2 YDEGEE. This sequence originates from a woman between 35 and 50 years old in good health and CMV-seronegative. The rearrangement uses TRBV5-8 and TRBJ2-7; possibly TRBD1 for D (6 bases). Sequenced sample: PBMCs. The CDR3: CASSLVDSVYEQYF. The DNA for the CDR3 is TGTGCCAGCAGCTTAGTGGACAGCGTCTACGAGCAGTACTTC.